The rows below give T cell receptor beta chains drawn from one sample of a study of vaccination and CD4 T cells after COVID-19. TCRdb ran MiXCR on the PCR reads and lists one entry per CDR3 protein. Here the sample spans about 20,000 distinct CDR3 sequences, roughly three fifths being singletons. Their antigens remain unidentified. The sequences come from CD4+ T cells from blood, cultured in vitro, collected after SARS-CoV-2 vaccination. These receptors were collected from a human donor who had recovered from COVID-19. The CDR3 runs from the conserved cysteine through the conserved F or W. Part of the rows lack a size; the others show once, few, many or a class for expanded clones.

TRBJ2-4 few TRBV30 CAWSAGLADNIQYF
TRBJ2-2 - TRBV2 CASSPDWDRGRSGELFF
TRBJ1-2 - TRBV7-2 CASSSEDRGTYGYTF
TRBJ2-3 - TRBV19 CASSIGVWPTDTQYF
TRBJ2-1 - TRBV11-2 CASSAGLAEVDEQFF
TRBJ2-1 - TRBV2 CASSRGENEQFF
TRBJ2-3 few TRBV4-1 CASSQVRATVPTTQYF
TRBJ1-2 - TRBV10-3 CATQTGSEYYGYTF
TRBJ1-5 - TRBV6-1 CASSDSFDQPQHF
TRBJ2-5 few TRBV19 CASRGPGGPETQYF
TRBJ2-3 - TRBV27 CASSFRAGGDTQYF
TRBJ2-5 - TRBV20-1 CSARDRIGGGETQYF
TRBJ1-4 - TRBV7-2 CASSLARGTELFF
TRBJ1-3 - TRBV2 CASAGGIGNTIYF
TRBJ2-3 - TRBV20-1 CSARLRASTDTQYF
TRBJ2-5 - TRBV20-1 CSARPRAETQYF
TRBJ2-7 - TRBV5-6 CASSFRGTAQVAQYF
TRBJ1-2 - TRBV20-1 CIAREGNYGYTF
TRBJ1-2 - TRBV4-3 CASSQDLTQGVNGYTF
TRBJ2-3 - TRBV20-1 CSAGPLATHTDTQYF
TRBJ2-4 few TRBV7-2 CASSLPRDRGRDIQYF
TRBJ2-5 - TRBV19 CASSPGATETQYF
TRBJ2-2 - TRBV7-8 CASSMRGGNTGELFF
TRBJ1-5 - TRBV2 CASSTGTASNQPQHF
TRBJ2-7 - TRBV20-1 CSARDSRVPYEQYF
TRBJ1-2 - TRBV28 CASSPSSQGGYTF
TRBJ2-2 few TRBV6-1 CASWLRAPNTGELFF
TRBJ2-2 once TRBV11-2 CASSLASTRELFF
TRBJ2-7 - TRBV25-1 CASSASPGTGSTSGTYEQYF
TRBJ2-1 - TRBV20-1 CSSRASGGNEQFF
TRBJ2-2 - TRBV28 CASITEVTGELFF
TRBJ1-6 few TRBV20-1 CSANGPGKPLHF
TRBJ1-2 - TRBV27 CASSTDRGRRLGYGYTF
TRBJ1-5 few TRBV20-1 CSAGTGNQPQHF
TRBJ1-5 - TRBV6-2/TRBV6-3 CASGFKAPQHF
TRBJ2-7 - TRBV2 CASSESELSSYEQYF
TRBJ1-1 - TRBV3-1 CASSPNDREEGAFF
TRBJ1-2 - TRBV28 CASSLVSLGYTF
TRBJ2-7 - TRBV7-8 CASSFSDRSYEQYF
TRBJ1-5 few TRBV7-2 CASSLAGGGGQPQHF
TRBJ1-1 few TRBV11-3 CASSLGPGGTEAFF
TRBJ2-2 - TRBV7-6 CASSLRKLVELFF
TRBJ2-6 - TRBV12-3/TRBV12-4 CASSLSSSGANVLTF
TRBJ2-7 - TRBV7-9 CASSLGQGVSYEQYF
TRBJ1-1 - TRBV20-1 CSAQGSMNTEAFF
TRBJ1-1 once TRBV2 CASSVESVMNTEAFF
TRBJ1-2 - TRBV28 CASSRRGGNNYGYTF
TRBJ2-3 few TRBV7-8 CASSLLSGSDTQYF
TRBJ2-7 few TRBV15 CATSRQEPGQRGYEQYF
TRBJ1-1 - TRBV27 CASSFLNTEAFF
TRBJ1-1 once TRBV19 CASSITMNTEAFF
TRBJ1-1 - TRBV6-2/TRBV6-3 CASGQVNAFF
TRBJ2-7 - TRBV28 CASRLSAGQGPPSYF
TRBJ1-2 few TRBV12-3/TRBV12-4 CASSTRLPDGYTF
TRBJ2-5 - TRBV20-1 CSASLRRGGETQYF
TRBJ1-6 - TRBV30 CAWSDESGTVALHF
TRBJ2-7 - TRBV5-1 CASSFQVPSYEQYF